This T cell receptor beta chain was identified in a study of T-cell memory formation after mild COVID-19 (dated by TCRdb to the early 2020s). Study-wide context: TCR sequence clusters from the two donors were found to be largely donor specific. T-cell clones expanding and contracting after mild COVID-19 in a couple of donors were tracked by longitudinal TCRalpha and TCRbeta repertoire sequencing. Two young, previously healthy adult volunteers made up the cohort, one male and one female.

Ficoll-Paque density gradient centrifugation was the method used to isolate PBMCs. CDR1 SQVTM and CDR2 ANQGSEA were looked up in the germline V gene. Here V drops 5 bases and J drops 4 bases, and the junction holds 7 bases not matched to any gene. From the cysteine through the phenylalanine, the CDR3 covers 16 amino acids. Left in the record is the CDR3 DNA by itself, 48 bases read in frame from the first base. Sequencing used an Illumina NovaSeq 6000. Using 5'RACE with constant-segment primers, TCRalpha and TCRbeta cDNA libraries were constructed, with sample barcodes and unique molecular identifiers added in the process. Trizol reagent was used to extract RNA from every sample. The libraries were amplified in two PCR steps, and the second step added a second sample barcode and Illumina TruSeq adapters. Libraries were sequenced on an Illumina NovaSeq with 2 x 150 bp paired-end reads. As for how the authors treated the data: Reads were demultiplexed and collapsed into UMI-guided consensus sequences with migec v1.2.7. With mixcr v2.1.11, UMI consensuses were aligned to TRA and TRB V and J templates and assembled into clonotypes. Clonotypes were classified as expanded or contracted when called significant by both edgeR and NoisET, with noise models trained on biological replicates. edgeR calls used a false discovery rate-adjusted p below 0.01 and a log2 fold-change threshold of 1. As an exploratory analysis of dynamics, PCA with hierarchical clustering was applied to max-normalized trajectories of the 1000 most abundant clonotypes. Separately sequenced CD4+ and CD8+ repertoires were used to assign a CD4 or CD8 phenotype to each responding clone. The public reads were quality trimmed at Q25 with fastp and then assembled into clones with MiXCR by TCRdb, keeping productive beta chains. One record per CDR3 amino acid sequence lists the most common genes and DNA. The V and J calls shown here were made by TCRdb, not taken from the authors' results. The sample data list 580,000 or so distinct CDR3 sequences, and 15% to 20% of these were observed just once. The ten largest make up just over 8% of the sample.

Overall study results and their limits: The second-wave clones that peaked on day 37 were not confirmed to be SARS-CoV-2 specific. Some responding clones were detected in pre-infection memory, which suggested that pre-existing cross-reactive memory T cells had joined the SARS-CoV-2 response. Only two mild cases were covered in the study, and larger cohorts including severe cases with pre-infection samples were considered necessary. Contracting CD4+ clones were found mainly in CM and EM memory subsets, while CD8+ clones were enriched in EMRA. Clones that contracted from day 15 to 85 showed balanced CD4/CD8 phenotypes, whereas a second wave of clones that expanded from day 15 to 37 leaned towards CD4+.

As to this clonotype: Which antigen it targets is not known. No clone much larger than this one lies a single base away; base qualities are absent.

The sequence is built from TRBV29-1 and TRBJ2-1; 14 bases in the middle match TRBD2. The source material was PBMCs or a T cell subset sorted from them (not recorded which). This TCR came from an adult woman who had mild COVID-19 (a few samples of this study predate the infection). The sample titles of this study are shuffled in the database, so cell type and time point are left out; the donor was told from shared clones. The nucleotides read TGCAGCGTTCTGGGACTAGCGGGAGTGTCTTACAATGAGCAGTTCTTC. Its translation is CSVLGLAGVSYNEQFF.